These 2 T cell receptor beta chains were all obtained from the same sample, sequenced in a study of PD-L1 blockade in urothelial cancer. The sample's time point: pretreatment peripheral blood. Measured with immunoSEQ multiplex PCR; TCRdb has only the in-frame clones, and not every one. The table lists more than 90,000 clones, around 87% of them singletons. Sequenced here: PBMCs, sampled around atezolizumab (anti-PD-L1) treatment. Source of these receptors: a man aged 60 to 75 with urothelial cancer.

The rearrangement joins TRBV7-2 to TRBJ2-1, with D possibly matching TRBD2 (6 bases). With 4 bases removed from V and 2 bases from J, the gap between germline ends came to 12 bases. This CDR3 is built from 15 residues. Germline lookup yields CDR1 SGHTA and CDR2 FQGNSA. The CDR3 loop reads CASSYSGYAYNEQFF. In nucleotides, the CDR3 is TGTGCCAGCAGCTATAGCGGATACGCCTACAATGAGCAGTTCTTC.

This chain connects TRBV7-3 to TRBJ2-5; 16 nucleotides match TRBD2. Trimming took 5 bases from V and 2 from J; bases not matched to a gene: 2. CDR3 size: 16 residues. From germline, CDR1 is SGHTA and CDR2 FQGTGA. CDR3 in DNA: TGTGCCAGCAGCCCGGGACTAGCGGGAGGGCAAGAGACCCAGTACTTC. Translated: CASSPGLAGGQETQYF.